This TCR beta chain was retrieved from a study of immune evolution from preneoplasia to lung adenocarcinoma. For this clone: Antigen unknown.

Study outcomes and limitations: Clonality was highest in normal lung, lower in later-stage lesions apparently. Top clone share appeared to fall from AAH through AIS, MIA, adenocarcinoma.

V was pared by 7 bases and J by 1 base, with 10 bases between. This CDR3 comprises 13 residues. Germline values: CDR1 MNHNS, CDR2 SASEGT. The assay was immunoSEQ multiplex PCR, and TCRdb's table has in-frame clones only and misses some. Of thousands of clones in the sample, roughly 75% were seen once. Each case's diagnosis was confirmed by two pathologists on H&E. Sequencing used FFPE adjacent normal lung tissue. J is TRBJ1-1 and V is TRBV6-1; tentatively, D is TRBD1 (6 bases). The source is a person between 60 and 79 years old with lung adenocarcinoma. CDR3 nucleotide sequence: TGTGCCAGCATATGGGGGCCGAACACTGAAGCTTTCTTT. Amino acids: CASIWGPNTEAFF.